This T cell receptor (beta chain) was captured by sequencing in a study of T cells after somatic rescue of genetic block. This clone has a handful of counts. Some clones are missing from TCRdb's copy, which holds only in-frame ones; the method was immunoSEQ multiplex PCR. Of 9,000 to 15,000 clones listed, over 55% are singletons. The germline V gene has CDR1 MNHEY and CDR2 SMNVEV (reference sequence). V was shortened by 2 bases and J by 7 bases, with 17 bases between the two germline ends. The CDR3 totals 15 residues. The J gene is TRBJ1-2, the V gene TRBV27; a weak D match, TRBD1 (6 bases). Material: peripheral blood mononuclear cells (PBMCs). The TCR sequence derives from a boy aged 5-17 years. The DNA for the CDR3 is TGTGCCAGCAGTTTAAAGGTGGGGGCCTCCTTTGGCTACACCTTC. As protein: CASSLKVGASFGYTF.